What follows describes a single T cell receptor beta chain. In this sample, this clone turned up many times. Its antigen is not yet known. Read data end 3 residues before the CDR3 end; the end is taken from the germline J gene. V is pared back by 2 bases and J by 6 bases, with 6 bases lying between the germline termini. The cysteine opens and the phenylalanine closes a CDR3 of 12 amino acids. Part of the CDR3 DNA is given, 27 bases translated from base 1. For sequencing, equivalent amounts of genomic DNA were input from CVID and control samples. For every sample, a 60 bp segment covering the rearranged TCRbeta CDR3 region was amplified and then sequenced. The immunoSEQ assay, a bias-corrected multiplex PCR combined with high-throughput sequencing, was used for TCRbeta amplification. Per the source publication's procedure: Every unique nucleotide sequence was considered a clone and was annotated with V, D and J genes, copy number and frequency. Sequences were labeled productive if in frame, and non-productive if out of frame or containing stop codons. As previously described, clonality was computed from Shannon's entropy. Mean CDR3 Kyte-Doolittle hydropathy was derived from the predicted amino acid sequences of productive clones. Scaled V gene usage was hierarchically clustered using Manhattan distance and complete linkage with the R hclust function. Sharing of clones by CDR3 amino acid sequence was evaluated through resampling of 12 repertoires per group over 100 rounds. The repertoires were searched for more than 65 published EBV-specific and fewer than 250 published CMV-specific TCRbeta sequences. A couple of CVID samples that yielded fewer than 10,000 sequences were excluded from the analysis, so 42 CVID repertoires were retained. TCRdb's version of the immuneACCESS table is confined to in-frame rearrangements and falls short of the full clone set. An unresolved V gene accounts for under half of the shortfall where checked; the remainder is of unknown origin. The V and J calls and clone size were taken over from that table, and D and trimming were inferred from the DNA. For this sample, around 50,000 clones are listed, none of them singletons. 5% to 6.5% of the sample belongs to the ten largest clones.

Both CVID patients and healthy controls were predominantly of Caucasian heritage. Heparinized peripheral whole blood samples of about 5 to 9 ml were collected from each donor. TCRbeta CDR3 repertoires were sequenced from genomic DNA of adults with common variable immune deficiency (CVID) and healthy adult controls. There were about 22 healthy adult volunteers in the control group (around twelve female and around ten male), ranging in age from roughly 23 to 70 years, with a mean age of 34. Diluted blood was density-centrifuged over Hypaque 1077 or Ficoll-Paque to isolate peripheral blood mononuclear cells. Genomic DNA was obtained from unsorted mononuclear cells through either Qiagen column purification or a centrifugation-based method. This entry comes from a study of T cell clonality in common variable immunodeficiency (dated by TCRdb to about 2015). Broad study findings and their caveats: CVID subjects shared fewer TCRbeta clones with each other than healthy controls did (p < 0.0001). Patient heterogeneity within the CVID cohort put limits on correlating repertoire features with clinical complications. TCRbeta clonality was higher in CVID subjects than in healthy controls (t-test p = 0.018), and the increase was most characteristic of about a third of subjects. Reportedly, TCRbeta sequences from CVID had fewer deletions and N-nucleotide insertions, and highly modified clones with 13 or more V deletions were absent from CVID. Even though DNA input was the same, control samples had an average of roughly 76,000 unique sequences each, compared with about 30,000 in CVID samples. It was noted by the authors that sequencing of the repertoires of T cell subpopulations would be needed to clarify the cause of the increased clonality in CVID.

Sequencing was done on a sample of peripheral blood mononuclear cells. This receptor was obtained from a person aged 18 to 70 in good health. The chain was built from TRBV12-3 or TRBV12-4 and TRBJ2-3, with the D segment identity uncertain. The CDR3 protein sequence reads: CASSLSPDTQYF. The covered CDR3 bases are TGTGCCAGCAGTTTAAGCCCGGATACG.